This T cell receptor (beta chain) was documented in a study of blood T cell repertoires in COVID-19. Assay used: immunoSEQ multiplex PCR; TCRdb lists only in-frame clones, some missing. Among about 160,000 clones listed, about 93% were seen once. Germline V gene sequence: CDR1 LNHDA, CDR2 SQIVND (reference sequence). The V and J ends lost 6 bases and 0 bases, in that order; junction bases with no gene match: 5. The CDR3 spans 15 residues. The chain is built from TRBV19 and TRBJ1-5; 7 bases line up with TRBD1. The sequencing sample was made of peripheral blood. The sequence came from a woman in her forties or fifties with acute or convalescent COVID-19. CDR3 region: CASRLTGISNQPQHF. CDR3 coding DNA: TGTGCCAGTAGGCTGACAGGGATTAGCAATCAGCCCCAGCATTTT.